The clone carrying this T cell receptor beta chain was seen many times. The antigen is unknown. The sample belongs to a study of read filtering for tumor transcriptome and immune sequencing. Study-level findings and limits: Approximately 80% of IR-seq clonotypes had one read, totaling around 3.3% of reads; RNA-seq: about 69% and 49%.

This library used approximately 0.4 ug RNA and molecular barcoded adaptors spanning alpha/delta and beta/gamma chains. A single record per CDR3 protein comes from TCRdb applying MiXCR to the reads. The sample yields tens of thousands of distinct CDR3 sequences, around 13% seen once. The sequence was collected from a donor aged 40 or over with multiple myeloma. The specimen was a population of CD138-negative cells sorted from bone marrow.

CDR3 loop: CSARPATGNQPQHF. The DNA for the CDR3 is TGCAGTGCTAGACCAGCAACCGGCAATCAGCCCCAGCATTTT. The chain links TRBV20-1 to TRBJ1-5; no reliable D call. Trimming took 2 bases from V and 2 from J, leaving 10 bases between them. Germline V gives CDR1 DFQATT, CDR2 SNEGSKA (reference sequence). The CDR3 sequence is 14 residues long.